These T cell receptor beta chains were read from a single sample in a study of blood T cells in healthy people across ages. TCRdb analysed the 5' RACE reads with MiXCR anew, one entry per CDR3 protein. The table records about 1,000,000 distinct CDR3 sequences, less than 50% of them present only once. Sequences were obtained from blood. These receptors originate from a woman in her sixties or seventies in good health. CDR3s include the opening cysteine and the closing phenylalanine or tryptophan. Fields, in order: V gene, clone size, D gene, J gene, CDR3 length, CDR3 DNA, CDR3 protein. The D gene is left open where the match is weak. Not all rows give a size; the values are once, few, many and, for expanded clones, a class.

v_call: TRBV20-1; clone_size: -; d_call: TRBD2; j_call: TRBJ2-3; cdr3_length: 16; cdr3_nt: TGCAGTGCCCTTACCGGACTAGCGGGAGTCCACCATACGCAGTATTTT; cdr3_aa: CSALTGLAGVHHTQYF
v_call: TRBV9; clone_size: -; d_call: TRBD2; j_call: TRBJ2-7; cdr3_length: 14; cdr3_nt: TGTGCCAGCAGCGTAAAACTAGCGGGATCCGAGCAGTACTTC; cdr3_aa: CASSVKLAGSEQYF
v_call: TRBV10-3; clone_size: -; d_call: -; j_call: TRBJ2-3; cdr3_length: 13; cdr3_nt: TGTGCCATCAGTGGTCAGTCGGGAGATACGCAGTATTTT; cdr3_aa: CAISGQSGDTQYF
v_call: TRBV20-1; clone_size: -; d_call: -; j_call: TRBJ1-3; cdr3_length: 16; cdr3_nt: TGCAGTGCCTACCCCGGTTACAGTACCCCTGGAAACACCATATATTTT; cdr3_aa: CSAYPGYSTPGNTIYF
v_call: TRBV27; clone_size: once; d_call: TRBD1; j_call: TRBJ2-5; cdr3_length: 14; cdr3_nt: TGTGCCAGCAGCCTCAGGGGGACGGGGGAGACCCAGTACTTC; cdr3_aa: CASSLRGTGETQYF
v_call: TRBV29-1; clone_size: few; d_call: -; j_call: TRBJ2-3; cdr3_length: 14; cdr3_nt: TGCAGCGTTGTGGGGGGAGGTTTCACAGATACGCAGTATTTT; cdr3_aa: CSVVGGGFTDTQYF
v_call: TRBV10-2; clone_size: -; d_call: TRBD2; j_call: TRBJ2-1; cdr3_length: 15; cdr3_nt: TGCGCCAGCAGTGGCCGACTAGCGGGAGTCAGTGAGCAGTTCTTC; cdr3_aa: CASSGRLAGVSEQFF
v_call: TRBV29-1; clone_size: few; d_call: TRBD1; j_call: TRBJ1-2; cdr3_length: 12; cdr3_nt: TGCAGCGTTCCGGGACAGCCAGGTGGCTACACCTTC; cdr3_aa: CSVPGQPGGYTF
v_call: TRBV5-1; clone_size: -; d_call: -; j_call: TRBJ2-5; cdr3_length: 16; cdr3_nt: TGCGCCAGCAGCTTGCAGCGACAGATATACCAAGAGACCCAGTACTTC; cdr3_aa: CASSLQRQIYQETQYF
v_call: TRBV29-1; clone_size: many; d_call: -; j_call: TRBJ2-7; cdr3_length: 12; cdr3_nt: TGCAGCGTTACGACAATATCCTACGAGCAGTACTTC; cdr3_aa: CSVTTISYEQYF
v_call: TRBV28; clone_size: few; d_call: TRBD2; j_call: TRBJ2-3; cdr3_length: 16; cdr3_nt: TGTGCCAGCAGTTTAGTAGCGGGCCTCCGGCTAGATACGCAGTATTTT; cdr3_aa: CASSLVAGLRLDTQYF
v_call: TRBV7-2; clone_size: -; d_call: -; j_call: TRBJ2-6; cdr3_length: 14; cdr3_nt: TGTGCCAGCGGCAGGACAGCTGGGGCCAACGTCCTGACTTTC; cdr3_aa: CASGRTAGANVLTF
v_call: TRBV20-1; clone_size: -; d_call: -; j_call: TRBJ2-7; cdr3_length: 14; cdr3_nt: TGCAGTGCTAGCAGCGAACTAGGGGTCAACGAGCAGTACTTC; cdr3_aa: CSASSELGVNEQYF
v_call: TRBV14; clone_size: few; d_call: -; j_call: TRBJ2-5; cdr3_length: 12; cdr3_nt: TGTGCCAGCAGCCCCTGGGGAGAGACCCAGTACTTC; cdr3_aa: CASSPWGETQYF
v_call: TRBV11-2; clone_size: -; d_call: -; j_call: TRBJ2-5; cdr3_length: 15; cdr3_nt: TGTGCCAGCAGCCCCGTACCGGGCGTTAGGGAGACCCAGTACTTC; cdr3_aa: CASSPVPGVRETQYF
v_call: TRBV7-8; clone_size: many; d_call: -; j_call: TRBJ2-1; cdr3_length: 15; cdr3_nt: TGTGCCAGCACCCGTATATTACAGGGTGCTAAAGAGCAGTTCTTC; cdr3_aa: CASTRILQGAKEQFF
v_call: TRBV7-2; clone_size: once; d_call: -; j_call: TRBJ1-5; cdr3_length: 15; cdr3_nt: TGTGCCAGCAGCCCTAGGGCCCTCTTCAATCAGCCCCAGCATTTT; cdr3_aa: CASSPRALFNQPQHF
v_call: TRBV4-2; clone_size: few; d_call: TRBD2; j_call: TRBJ2-5; cdr3_length: 15; cdr3_nt: TGTGCCAGCAGCCGATATAGCGGGAGCGAAGGGACCCAGTACTTC; cdr3_aa: CASSRYSGSEGTQYF
v_call: TRBV27; clone_size: -; d_call: -; j_call: TRBJ1-1; cdr3_length: 15; cdr3_nt: TGTGCCAGCAGCCCTTTCAGGGTTCAGGTCACTGAAGCTTTCTTT; cdr3_aa: CASSPFRVQVTEAFF
v_call: TRBV28; clone_size: once; d_call: -; j_call: TRBJ2-7; cdr3_length: 16; cdr3_nt: TGTGCCAGCAGTCCCCCTAGACCGGGGAGGTCTTACGAGCAGTACTTC; cdr3_aa: CASSPPRPGRSYEQYF
v_call: TRBV20-1; clone_size: many; d_call: -; j_call: TRBJ2-1; cdr3_length: 12; cdr3_nt: TGCAGTGCTAGAGTTCCTGGGAATGAGCAGTTCTTC; cdr3_aa: CSARVPGNEQFF
v_call: TRBV20-1; clone_size: many; d_call: -; j_call: TRBJ2-1; cdr3_length: 18; cdr3_nt: TGCAGTGCTAGACCCCGGGGGCTCCTGTCGAATTGGGACAATGAGCAGTTCTTC; cdr3_aa: CSARPRGLLSNWDNEQFF
v_call: TRBV6-1; clone_size: -; d_call: -; j_call: TRBJ2-6; cdr3_length: 15; cdr3_nt: TGTGCCAGCAAGGGTACGGGAGCTGGGGCCAACGTCCTGACTTTC; cdr3_aa: CASKGTGAGANVLTF
v_call: TRBV11-2; clone_size: -; d_call: -; j_call: TRBJ2-1; cdr3_length: 14; cdr3_nt: TGTGCCAGCAGCCGTGGACAGCCTGACAATGAGCAGTTTTTC; cdr3_aa: CASSRGQPDNEQFF
v_call: TRBV12-5; clone_size: -; d_call: -; j_call: TRBJ1-1; cdr3_length: 14; cdr3_nt: TGTGCTAGTGGTTTGTACGGAGACAGAACTGAAGCTTTCTTT; cdr3_aa: CASGLYGDRTEAFF
v_call: TRBV28; clone_size: -; d_call: -; j_call: TRBJ2-7; cdr3_length: 16; cdr3_nt: TGTGCCAGCAGTCCCGGTGGCCAAGTCCCGGCCTACGAGCAGTACTTC; cdr3_aa: CASSPGGQVPAYEQYF
v_call: TRBV5-4; clone_size: -; d_call: TRBD2; j_call: TRBJ2-7; cdr3_length: 16; cdr3_nt: TGTGCCAGCAGCTTTGGGGGGGAGCAATCCTTCTACGAGCAGTACTTC; cdr3_aa: CASSFGGEQSFYEQYF
v_call: TRBV29-1; clone_size: few; d_call: -; j_call: TRBJ1-1; cdr3_length: 12; cdr3_nt: TGCAGCGCCAAAATTGGGAGTTCTGAAGCTTTCTTT; cdr3_aa: CSAKIGSSEAFF
v_call: TRBV6-5; clone_size: -; d_call: TRBD1; j_call: TRBJ1-2; cdr3_length: 19; cdr3_nt: TGTGCCAGCAGTTACGCTGAAATGACAGGGGCCCCCCCTAACTATAGCTACACCTTC; cdr3_aa: CASSYAEMTGAPPNYSYTF
v_call: TRBV24-1; clone_size: -; d_call: -; j_call: TRBJ2-1; cdr3_length: 15; cdr3_nt: TGTGCCACCAGTGATGCAACGAAGGTGGACAATGAGCAGTTCTTC; cdr3_aa: CATSDATKVDNEQFF
v_call: TRBV6-2/TRBV6-3; clone_size: once; d_call: TRBD1; j_call: TRBJ2-6; cdr3_length: 18; cdr3_nt: TGTGCCAGCAGTTACCACAATGCCCAGGGGGCTGGGGCCAACGTCCTGACTTTC; cdr3_aa: CASSYHNAQGAGANVLTF
v_call: TRBV11-3; clone_size: many; d_call: TRBD2; j_call: TRBJ2-3; cdr3_length: 15; cdr3_nt: TGTGCCAGCAGCTTATCGACTAGCCGCACAGATACGCAGTATTTT; cdr3_aa: CASSLSTSRTDTQYF
v_call: TRBV15; clone_size: -; d_call: TRBD1; j_call: TRBJ1-2; cdr3_length: 13; cdr3_nt: TGTGCCACCAGCGGGACAGGGGTTTATGGCTACACCTTC; cdr3_aa: CATSGTGVYGYTF
v_call: TRBV12-3/TRBV12-4; clone_size: -; d_call: -; j_call: TRBJ2-3; cdr3_length: 16; cdr3_nt: TGTGCCAGCAGTTCTGGGTGGACTCGAATCACAGATACGCAGTATTTT; cdr3_aa: CASSSGWTRITDTQYF
v_call: TRBV9; clone_size: few; d_call: -; j_call: TRBJ2-5; cdr3_length: 13; cdr3_nt: TGTGCCAGCAGTTGGGCAGGTTCAGAGACCCAGTACTTC; cdr3_aa: CASSWAGSETQYF
v_call: TRBV11-2; clone_size: few; d_call: -; j_call: TRBJ2-7; cdr3_length: 15; cdr3_nt: TGTGCCAGCAGCTTCCAGCCTTTTAGCTCCTACGAGCAGTACTTC; cdr3_aa: CASSFQPFSSYEQYF
v_call: TRBV3-1; clone_size: few; d_call: -; j_call: TRBJ2-5; cdr3_length: 13; cdr3_nt: TGTGCCAGCAGACAAGAGGTCTCGGGGACCCAGTACTTC; cdr3_aa: CASRQEVSGTQYF
v_call: TRBV12-3/TRBV12-4; clone_size: many; d_call: -; j_call: TRBJ2-3; cdr3_length: 14; cdr3_nt: TGTGCCAGCAGTTTCCTATTGGGGACAGATACGCAGTATTTT; cdr3_aa: CASSFLLGTDTQYF
v_call: TRBV5-1; clone_size: few; d_call: TRBD2; j_call: TRBJ2-2; cdr3_length: 18; cdr3_nt: TGCGCCAGCAGCTTCAAGGGATTCTCTAGCGGCAACTGGGGGGAGCTGTTTTTT; cdr3_aa: CASSFKGFSSGNWGELFF
v_call: TRBV5-6; clone_size: few; d_call: -; j_call: TRBJ2-1; cdr3_length: 15; cdr3_nt: TGTGCCAGCAGCTTGGCAGGGGAAAGCTACAATGAGCAGTTCTTC; cdr3_aa: CASSLAGESYNEQFF
v_call: TRBV7-9; clone_size: -; d_call: -; j_call: TRBJ1-2; cdr3_length: 12; cdr3_nt: TGTGCCAGCAGCTTACCTCAGTATGGCTACACCTTC; cdr3_aa: CASSLPQYGYTF
v_call: TRBV3-1; clone_size: few; d_call: TRBD2; j_call: TRBJ2-3; cdr3_length: 21; cdr3_nt: TGTGCCAGCAGCCAAGTTGGGTCCGGGACTAGCGGGAGTTGGAGCACAGATACGCAGTATTTT; cdr3_aa: CASSQVGSGTSGSWSTDTQYF
v_call: TRBV24-1; clone_size: once; d_call: -; j_call: TRBJ2-2; cdr3_length: 12; cdr3_nt: TGTGCCACCAGTGATCGAACCGGGGAGCTGTTTTTT; cdr3_aa: CATSDRTGELFF
v_call: TRBV6-5; clone_size: few; d_call: -; j_call: TRBJ2-7; cdr3_length: 15; cdr3_nt: TGTGCCAGCAGTTACTCCTCGGGCAGGGTTAACGAGCAGTACTTC; cdr3_aa: CASSYSSGRVNEQYF
v_call: TRBV4-2; clone_size: few; d_call: TRBD1; j_call: TRBJ2-5; cdr3_length: 16; cdr3_nt: TGTGCCAGCAGCCAAGAGTCAGGACAGGACCAAGAGACCCAGTACTTC; cdr3_aa: CASSQESGQDQETQYF
v_call: TRBV6-5; clone_size: -; d_call: -; j_call: TRBJ1-1; cdr3_length: 14; cdr3_nt: TGTGCCAGCAGTTACAAATCGGGCCGGGAAAGGGCTTTCTTT; cdr3_aa: CASSYKSGRERAFF
v_call: TRBV7-3; clone_size: -; d_call: -; j_call: TRBJ1-1; cdr3_length: 14; cdr3_nt: TGTGCCAGCAGCTCCTCAGGCAGGAACGCTGAAGATTTCTTT; cdr3_aa: CASSSSGRNAEDFF
v_call: TRBV12-3/TRBV12-4; clone_size: once; d_call: -; j_call: TRBJ2-7; cdr3_length: 16; cdr3_nt: TGTGCCAGCAGTCAAAGAATCAGGCGAGGGTCCTACGAGCAGTACTTC; cdr3_aa: CASSQRIRRGSYEQYF
v_call: TRBV3-1; clone_size: few; d_call: TRBD1; j_call: TRBJ1-2; cdr3_length: 13; cdr3_nt: TGTGCCAGCAGCCAAGCGACAGGGGGTGGCTACACCTTC; cdr3_aa: CASSQATGGGYTF
v_call: TRBV7-8; clone_size: -; d_call: TRBD1; j_call: TRBJ2-1; cdr3_length: 14; cdr3_nt: TGTGCCAGCAGCTTTGAGACAGGGCGCAATGAGCAGTTCTTC; cdr3_aa: CASSFETGRNEQFF
v_call: TRBV29-1; clone_size: few; d_call: -; j_call: TRBJ2-4; cdr3_length: 17; cdr3_nt: TGCAGCGTTGAACCTCTAACGGCATCACTAGCCAAAAACATTCAGTACTTC; cdr3_aa: CSVEPLTASLAKNIQYF
v_call: TRBV15; clone_size: -; d_call: TRBD1; j_call: TRBJ2-7; cdr3_length: 14; cdr3_nt: TGTGCCACCAGCAGAGACAGGGGGCTAGGCGAGCAGTACTTC; cdr3_aa: CATSRDRGLGEQYF
v_call: TRBV4-2; clone_size: once; d_call: -; j_call: TRBJ2-3; cdr3_length: 16; cdr3_nt: TGTGCCAGCAGCCGCCGCCGAAGACAGGGCACAGATACGCAGTATTTT; cdr3_aa: CASSRRRRQGTDTQYF
v_call: TRBV7-8; clone_size: -; d_call: TRBD1; j_call: TRBJ1-5; cdr3_length: 12; cdr3_nt: TGTGCCAGCAGCTTACCAGGGGGAGTTCAGCATTTT; cdr3_aa: CASSLPGGVQHF
v_call: TRBV25-1; clone_size: -; d_call: TRBD2; j_call: TRBJ2-7; cdr3_length: 13; cdr3_nt: TGTGCCAGCGGAGCAGCGGGAGTGTACGAGCAGTACTTC; cdr3_aa: CASGAAGVYEQYF